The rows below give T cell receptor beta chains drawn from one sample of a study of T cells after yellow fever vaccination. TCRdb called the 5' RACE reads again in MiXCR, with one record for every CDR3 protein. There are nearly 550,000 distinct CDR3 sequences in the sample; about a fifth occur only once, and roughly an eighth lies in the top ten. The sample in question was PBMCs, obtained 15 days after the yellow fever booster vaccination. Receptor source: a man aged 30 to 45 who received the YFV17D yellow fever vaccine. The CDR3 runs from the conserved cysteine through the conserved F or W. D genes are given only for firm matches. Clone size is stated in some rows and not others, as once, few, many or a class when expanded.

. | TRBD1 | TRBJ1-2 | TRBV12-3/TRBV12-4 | CASGSRQGKPGGYTF | TGTGCCAGCGGTTCCCGACAGGGAAAGCCTGGGGGCTACACCTTC
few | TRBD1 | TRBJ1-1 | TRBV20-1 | CSAGRQGWTEAFF | TGCAGTGCTGGACGACAGGGGTGGACTGAAGCTTTCTTT
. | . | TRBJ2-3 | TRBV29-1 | CSVLSGTADTQYF | TGCAGCGTTCTGAGCGGGACAGCAGATACGCAGTATTTT
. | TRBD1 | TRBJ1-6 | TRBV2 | CASSTGQRNSPLHF | TGTGCCAGCAGCACGGGACAGCGTAATTCACCCCTCCACTTT
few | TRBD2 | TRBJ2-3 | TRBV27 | CASSPYPTSGASTDTQYF | TGTGCCAGCAGTCCGTACCCAACTAGCGGAGCTAGCACAGATACGCAGTATTTT
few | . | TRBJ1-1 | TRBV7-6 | CASSSNRAEAFF | TGTGCCAGCAGCAGCAACAGGGCGGAGGCTTTCTTT
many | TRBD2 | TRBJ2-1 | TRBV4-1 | CASSQGGLAGAKSYNEQFF | TGCGCCAGCAGCCAAGGGGGGCTAGCGGGTGCCAAGTCCTACAATGAGCAGTTCTTC
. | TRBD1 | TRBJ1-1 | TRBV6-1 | CASSASGTGLRVNTEAFF | TGTGCCAGCAGTGCATCCGGGACAGGGTTACGCGTAAACACTGAAGCTTTCTTT
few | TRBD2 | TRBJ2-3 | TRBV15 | CATSRDIEREGPYGTDTQYF | TGTGCCACCAGCAGAGATATTGAGCGGGAGGGTCCCTATGGCACAGATACGCAGTATTTT
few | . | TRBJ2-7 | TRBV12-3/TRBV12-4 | CASSLGNPYEQYF | TGTGCCAGCAGTTTGGGGAACCCCTACGAGCAGTACTTC
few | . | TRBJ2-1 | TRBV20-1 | CSARDDASVIEGQFF | TGCAGTGCTAGAGATGATGCTAGCGTCATCGAGGGGCAGTTCTTC
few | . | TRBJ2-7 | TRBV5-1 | CASHDGLRGEQYF | TGCGCCAGTCATGACGGACTGCGGGGCGAGCAGTACTTC
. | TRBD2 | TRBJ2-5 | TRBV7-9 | CASSFSGPGGETQYF | TGTGCCAGCAGCTTCTCGGGCCCGGGGGGAGAGACCCAGTACTTC
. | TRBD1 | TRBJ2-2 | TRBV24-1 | CATSDSGTGNTGELFF | TGTGCCACCAGTGATTCCGGGACAGGGAACACCGGGGAGCTGTTTTTT
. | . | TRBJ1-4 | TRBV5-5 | CASSLISTAPNEKLFF | TGTGCCAGCAGCTTGATATCAACAGCCCCTAATGAAAAACTGTTTTTT
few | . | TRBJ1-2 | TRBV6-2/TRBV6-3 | CASSLTAGPYGYTF | TGTGCCAGCAGTCTTACAGCAGGGCCCTATGGCTACACCTTC
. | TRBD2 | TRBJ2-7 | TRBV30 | CAWTSTSGRGYEQYF | TGTGCCTGGACTTCGACTAGCGGGAGAGGCTACGAGCAGTACTTC
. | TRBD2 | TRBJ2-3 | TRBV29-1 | CSVGLAVGLTDTQYF | TGCAGCGTGGGACTAGCGGTCGGACTGACAGATACGCAGTATTTT
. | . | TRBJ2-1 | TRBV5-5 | CASSPGQGGYNEQFF | TGTGCCAGCAGCCCGGGGCAGGGGGGCTACAATGAGCAGTTCTTC
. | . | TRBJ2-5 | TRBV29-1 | CSVRPVSRWETQYF | TGCAGCGTTCGTCCGGTCAGCCGGTGGGAGACCCAGTACTTC
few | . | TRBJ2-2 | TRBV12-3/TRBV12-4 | CASRSLYGELFF | TGTGCCAGCAGGTCCCTGTACGGGGAGCTGTTTTTT
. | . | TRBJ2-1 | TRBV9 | CASSPVARVESEQFF | TGTGCCAGCAGCCCTGTAGCCCGTGTCGAAAGTGAGCAGTTCTTC
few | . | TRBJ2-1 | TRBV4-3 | CASSQDGRSSYNEQFF | TGCGCCAGCAGCCAAGATGGGCGGAGCTCCTACAATGAGCAGTTCTTC
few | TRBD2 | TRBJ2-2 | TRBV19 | CASTTSGVNGELFF | TGTGCCAGTACGACTAGCGGGGTCAACGGGGAGCTGTTTTTT
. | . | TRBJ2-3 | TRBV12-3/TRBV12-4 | CASSRPPSAGDTQYF | TGTGCCAGCAGCCGACCCCCTAGCGCCGGGGATACGCAGTATTTT
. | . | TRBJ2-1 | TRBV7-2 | CASSPSVSSYNEQFF | TGTGCCAGCAGTCCTAGCGTGAGCTCCTACAATGAGCAGTTCTTC
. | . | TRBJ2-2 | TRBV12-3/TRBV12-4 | CASRLAGAFGELFF | TGTGCCAGCAGGCTGGCAGGGGCTTTTGGGGAGCTGTTTTTT
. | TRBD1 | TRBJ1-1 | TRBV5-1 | CASSTDRGAPVPNTEAFF | TGCGCCAGCAGCACGGACAGGGGGGCGCCGGTCCCGAACACTGAAGCTTTCTTT
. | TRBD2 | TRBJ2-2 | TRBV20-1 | CSASNLAVGTGELFF | TGCAGTGCCTCTAACCTAGCGGTTGGAACCGGGGAGCTGTTTTTT
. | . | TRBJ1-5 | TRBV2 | CASSEDRVGQPQHF | TGTGCCAGCAGTGAAGACAGGGTCGGTCAGCCCCAGCATTTT
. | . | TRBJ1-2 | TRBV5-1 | CASSKEHPNYGYTF | TGCGCCAGCAGCAAGGAACATCCTAACTATGGCTACACCTTC